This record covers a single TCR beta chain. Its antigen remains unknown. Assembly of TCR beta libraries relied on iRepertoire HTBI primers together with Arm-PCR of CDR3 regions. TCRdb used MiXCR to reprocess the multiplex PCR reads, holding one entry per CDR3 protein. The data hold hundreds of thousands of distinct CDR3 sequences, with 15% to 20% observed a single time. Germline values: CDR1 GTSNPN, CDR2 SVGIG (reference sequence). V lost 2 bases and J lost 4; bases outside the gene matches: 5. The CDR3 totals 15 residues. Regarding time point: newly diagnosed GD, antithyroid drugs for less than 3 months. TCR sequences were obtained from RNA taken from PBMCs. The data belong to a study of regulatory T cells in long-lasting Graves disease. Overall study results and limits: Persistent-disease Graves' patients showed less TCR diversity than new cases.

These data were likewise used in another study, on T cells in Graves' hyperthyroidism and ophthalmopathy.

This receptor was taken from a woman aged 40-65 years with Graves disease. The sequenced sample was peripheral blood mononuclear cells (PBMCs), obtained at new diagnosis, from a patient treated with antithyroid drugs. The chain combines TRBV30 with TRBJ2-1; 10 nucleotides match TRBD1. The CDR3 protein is CAWSNRDRGYNEQFF. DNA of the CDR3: TGTGCCTGGAGTAACCGGGACAGGGGATACAATGAGCAGTTCTTC.